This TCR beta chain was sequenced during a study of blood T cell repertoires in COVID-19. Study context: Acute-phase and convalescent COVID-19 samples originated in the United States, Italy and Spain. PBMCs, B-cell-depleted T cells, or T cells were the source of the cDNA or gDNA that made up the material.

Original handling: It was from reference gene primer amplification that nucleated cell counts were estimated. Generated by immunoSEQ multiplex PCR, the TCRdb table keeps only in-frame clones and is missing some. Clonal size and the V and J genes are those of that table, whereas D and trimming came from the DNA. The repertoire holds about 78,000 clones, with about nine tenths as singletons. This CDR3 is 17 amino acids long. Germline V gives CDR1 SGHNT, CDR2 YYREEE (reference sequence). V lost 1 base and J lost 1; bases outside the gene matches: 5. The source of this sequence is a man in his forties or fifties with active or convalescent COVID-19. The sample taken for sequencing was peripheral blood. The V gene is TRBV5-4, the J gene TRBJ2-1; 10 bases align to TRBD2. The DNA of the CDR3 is TGTGCCAGCAGCTTGCCCAGCGGGGGGGCTTCCTACAATGAGCAGTTCTTC. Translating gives CASSLPSGGASYNEQFF.